What follows describes a single T cell receptor (beta chain). Its matching antigen is unknown. TCRdb itself ran the 5' RACE reads through MiXCR, one entry per CDR3 protein. The data show 100,000 to 120,000 distinct CDR3 sequences, with 18% seen just once and 5% to 7% held by the top ten. The record originates from a study of T-cell memory formation after mild COVID-19. CDR1 is SGHRS, CDR2 YFSETQ, per germline. The J segment lost 7 bases and the V segment lost 5 bases, leaving 10 bases of the junction unmatched. This CDR3 is built from 15 residues. Study-wide results and limits: The study found contracting CD4+ clones mainly in CM and EM and contracting CD8+ clones in EMRA. There was a balanced CD4/CD8 profile in clones contracting day 15 to 85, and later expanders leaned CD4+. A second wave of clones peaked on day 37, and their SARS-CoV-2 specificity went unconfirmed. Pre-infection memory carried some responding clones, suggesting that cross-reactive memory joined.

The sample was PBMCs or a T cell subset sorted from them (not recorded which). The chain has TRBV5-1 and TRBJ2-1; 9 bases are shared with TRBD1. This clonotype was sampled from a man aged 18-30 years who had mild COVID-19 (a few samples of this study predate the infection). Cell type and time point are not known. CDR3: CASRQLQGAGNEQFF. For the CDR3, the DNA is TGCGCCAGCAGACAATTACAGGGGGCCGGGAATGAGCAGTTCTTC.